The TCR beta chain described here comes from a study of blood T cells in healthy people across ages. Study-wide results and limits: Higher diversity, along with more naive CD4+ cells, distinguished long-lived donors from aged donors.

CDR1 and CDR2 from the germline V gene are MNHEY and SMNVEV (reference sequence). V shed 4 bases and J shed 2 bases, with 9 bases lying between them. The CDR3 sequence is 14 residues long. Donors each provided around 9 milliliters of peripheral blood. The second PCR ran about 6 to 12 cycles with a sample-barcoded 5' primer and J-beta primers. TCRdb reprocessed the 5' RACE reads via MiXCR and lists one record per CDR3 protein. Among 500,000 to 600,000 distinct CDR3 sequences listed, roughly 28% were seen once. In the case of this clonotype: As yet, its antigen is unknown.

The chain links TRBV27 to TRBJ1-5, with a tentative D call TRBD1 (5 bases). The sequence was obtained from a woman aged 70-85 years in good health. The sample was blood. The CDR3 loop is CASSSGFGNQPQHF. The CDR3 DNA is TGTGCCAGCAGTTCAGGGTTTGGCAATCAGCCCCAGCATTTT.